Below are 16 T cell receptor beta chains sequenced from a single sample in a study of T cell changes during pregnancy in multiple sclerosis. Profiled with immunoSEQ multiplex PCR; TCRdb holds only in-frame clones, not every one. Here the sample spans tens of thousands of clones, around 92% being singletons. The sequencing here drew on peripheral blood, taken in the first trimester of pregnancy. All receptors derive from a female donor with multiple sclerosis, enrolled in a pregnancy study.

CDR3 in amino acids: CASSPPLTTASNTDTQYF. The CDR3 DNA reads as TGTGCCAGCTCACCACCGCTGACGACTGCTTCCAACACAGATACGCAGTATTTT. The chain links TRBV18 to TRBJ2-3; D remains ambiguous. CDR1 is KGHSH and CDR2 is LQKENI in the germline V gene. V was clipped by 0 bases and J by 2 bases, with 18 bases between them. The CDR3 sequence is 18 residues long. The variable domain in full, completed from reference TRBV18 and TRBJ2-3, reads NAGVMQNPRHLVRRRGQEARLRCSPMKGHSHVYWYRQLPEEGLKFMVYLQKENIIDESGMPKERFSAEFPKEGPSILRIQQVVRGDSAAYFCASSPPLTTASNTDTQYFGPGTRLTVL.

J is TRBJ2-7 and V is TRBV5-8; TRBD2 might be the D (6 bases). CDR3 length: 13 amino acids. CDR1 is SGHTS, CDR2 YDEGEE, per germline. V lost 3 bases, J lost 7 bases, and 14 bases lay in between. The CDR3 protein is CASSSGRGREQYF. In nucleotides, the CDR3 is TGTGCCAGCAGCTCCGGGCGGGGTCGGGAGCAGTACTTC.

This clone was detected once. The genes are TRBV30 and TRBJ1-2; D gene unclear. Germline CDR1 and CDR2: GTSNPN and SVGIG (reference sequence). This CDR3 is 15 amino acids long. Trimming stripped 0 bases from V and 5 bases from J, with 16 bases between. The CDR3 spells CAWSVVRAERYGYTF. Written as DNA, the CDR3 is TGTGCCTGGAGTGTGGTGAGGGCCGAAAGGTATGGCTACACCTTC.

This chain links TRBV7-2 with TRBJ1-2; D is unclear. The length of the CDR3 is 15 residues. Germline V gene sequence: CDR1 SGHTA, CDR2 FQGNSA. Trimming cost V 4 bases and J 3 bases, with 15 bases left between them. The CDR3 is CASSSLKQIHYGYTF. DNA of the CDR3: TGTGCCAGCAGCTCGTTAAAACAGATTCACTATGGCTACACCTTC.

The chain joins TRBV7-6 to TRBJ1-2; D remains unclear. The CDR3 runs 18 residues. Per germline, CDR1 SGHVS and CDR2 FNYEAQ. The V end lost 0 bases, the J end lost 0 bases, and 17 bases lay between the germline ends. CDR3 amino acids: CASSLASSGSPSNYGYTF. In DNA form, the CDR3 reads TGTGCCAGCAGCTTAGCCTCGTCGGGTAGCCCGTCTAACTATGGCTACACCTTC.

The DNA for the CDR3 is TGTGCCAGCAGTTTGGGGGGATACGGAAACACCATATATTTT. Amino acids: CASSLGGYGNTIYF. J is TRBJ1-3 and V is TRBV27; D perhaps matches TRBD1 (5 bases). CDR1 and CDR2 from the germline V gene are MNHEY and SMNVEV (reference sequence). This CDR3 is built from 14 residues. Trimming took off 3 bases at V and 4 bases at J, with 10 bases between the two ends.

V and J are TRBV7-2 and TRBJ1-2, with 8 bases that match TRBD1. CDR1 is SGHTA, CDR2 FQGNSA, per germline. The CDR3 totals 14 residues. The V segment lost 4 bases and the J segment 5 bases; nucleotides outside the gene matches: 6. The CDR3 nucleotides are TGTGCCAGCAGCTACGGGACAGGCTTATATGGCTACACCTTC. It codes for CASSYGTGLYGYTF.

The chain employs TRBV5-6 and TRBJ2-7; D is uncertain. V dropped 0 bases and J dropped 7 bases, with 14 bases sitting between them. The length of the CDR3 is 14 residues. The germline V gene encodes CDR1 SGHDT and CDR2 YYEEEE. The CDR3 region has the DNA TGTGCCAGCAGCTTGGGCCAAGCTCCTTGGGAGCAGTACTTC. It specifies CASSLGQAPWEQYF.

This clone appeared a single time. V and J are TRBV9 and TRBJ1-1; perhaps TRBD1 as D (6 bases). V was trimmed by 0 bases and J by 7 bases, leaving 16 bases between them. This CDR3 spans 15 amino acids. The germline V gene encodes CDR1 SGDLS and CDR2 YYNGEE. Here the CDR3 reads CASSVATGWTDEAFF. CDR3 nucleotides: TGTGCCAGCAGCGTAGCAACAGGGTGGACTGATGAAGCTTTCTTT.

The V and J genes are TRBV7-2 and TRBJ1-1; D is unclear. CDR3 length: 15 amino acids. Germline assignment: CDR1 SGHTA and CDR2 FQGNSA. With 1 base removed from V and 1 base from J, the gap between germline ends came to 10 bases. The CDR3 spells CASSLGGSRNTEAFF. The CDR3 DNA is TGTGCCAGCAGCTTAGGCGGGTCGAGGAACACTGAAGCTTTCTTT.

V gene TRBV2 combines with J gene TRBJ1-1, with D possibly matching TRBD1 (5 bases). Germline V CDR1 and CDR2: SNHLY, FYNNEI. The CDR3 sequence is 12 residues long. Trimming shortened V by 6 bases and J by 4 bases, and 9 bases separated the two germline ends. CDR3 DNA: TGTGCCAGCAGGGGGCTGGGCACTGAAGCTTTCTTT. Its protein is CASRGLGTEAFF.

The rearrangement links TRBV5-6 to TRBJ1-2, with D perhaps matching TRBD1 (5 bases). V lost 0 bases and J 7 bases, leaving 16 bases between the germline ends. Germline CDR1 is SGHDT and CDR2 is YYEEEE. This CDR3 comprises 15 residues. The chain's CDR3 is CASSLGGREESGYTF. The CDR3 DNA sequence: TGTGCCAGCAGCTTGGGCGGCAGGGAGGAGAGTGGCTACACCTTC.

This clone was observed a single time. The rearrangement uses TRBV5-8 and TRBJ1-2, with 9 bases fitting TRBD1. The germline V gene encodes CDR1 SGHTS and CDR2 YDEGEE. V was clipped by 4 bases and J by 5 bases; unmatched bases: 6. The CDR3 is made up of 14 amino acids. CDR3 sequence (DNA): TGTGCCAGCAGCCTGGGACAGGGAAGGTATGGCTACACCTTC. Translation gives CASSLGQGRYGYTF.

This sequence joins TRBV6-1 and TRBJ2-2, with a weak D call TRBD1 (6 bases). This CDR3 comprises 15 residues. Germline values: CDR1 MNHNS, CDR2 SASEGT. Trimming left V 4 bases short and J 1 base short, with 10 bases between. The CDR3 reads CASSVQGKNTGELFF. CDR3 DNA sequence: TGTGCCAGCAGTGTACAGGGAAAGAACACCGGGGAGCTGTTTTTT.

The chain carries TRBV30 and TRBJ1-2; weak D call: TRBD1 (5 bases). Trimming stripped 2 bases from V and 8 bases from J, with 12 bases between. Germline CDR1 reads GTSNPN; CDR2 reads SVGIG (reference sequence). The CDR3 is 12 amino acids. CDR3 amino acids: CAWSSGHGGYTF. In DNA, the CDR3 is TGTGCCTGGAGTTCAGGGCACGGGGGCTACACCTTC. Drawing the rest from reference TRBV30 and TRBJ1-2, the complete variable domain is SQTIHQWPATLVQPVGSPLSLECTVEGTSNPNLYWYRQAAGRGLQLLFYSVGIGQISSEVPQNLSASRPQDRQFILSSKKLLLSDSGFYLCAWSSGHGGYTFGSGTRLTVV.

The rearrangement uses TRBV30 and TRBJ1-3, with 8 nucleotides matching TRBD1. The trim removed 1 base at V and 8 bases at J, leaving 1 base unmatched. The CDR3 is made up of 12 amino acids. In germline, CDR1 is GTSNPN, CDR2 SVGIG (reference sequence). CDR3 coding DNA: TGTGCCTGGAGTGACAGGGGGGACACCATATATTTT. Translation: CAWSDRGDTIYF. Variable domain in full (rest from reference TRBV30 and TRBJ1-3): SQTIHQWPATLVQPVGSPLSLECTVEGTSNPNLYWYRQAAGRGLQLLFYSVGIGQISSEVPQNLSASRPQDRQFILSSKKLLLSDSGFYLCAWSDRGDTIYFGEGSWLTVV.